These 13 T cell receptor beta chains originate from one sample sequenced in a study of vaccination effects on CD4 cells after COVID-19. Data came from immunoSEQ multiplex PCR; TCRdb stores just in-frame clones and leaves some out. The table includes 25,000 to 30,000 clones, 73% detected once. These receptors have no known antigen. Under the ViraFEST assay, PBMC were stimulated with viral peptide pools so that antigen-specific CD4+ T cells expanded. Sequencing was performed afterwards. Cells that had been cultured for 10 days were the source of isolated CD4+ T cells. Participants completed two doses of the BNT162b2 or mRNA-1273 vaccine. The input for sequencing was CD4+ T cells from PBMCs cultured with HCoV-NL63 spike peptides, taken after COVID-19 vaccination. The source of these receptors is a human donor who received a COVID-19 vaccine.

V usage is TRBV2 and J usage is TRBJ1-6, with D perhaps TRBD1 (6 bases). CDR1 SNHLY and CDR2 FYNNEI come from the germline V gene. This CDR3 comprises 15 residues. Trimming removed 7 bases from V and 3 bases from J, with 13 bases in between. The DNA of the CDR3 is TGTGCCAGCACCCTTGGACAGAGCTATAATTCACCCCTCCACTTT. Its protein is CASTLGQSYNSPLHF.

This clone came up once. The J gene is TRBJ2-6, the V gene TRBV5-1; TRBD1 aligns across 8 bases. This CDR3 is 17 amino acids long. Germline V gene sequence: CDR1 SGHRS, CDR2 YFSETQ. Germline trimming cut 0 bases from V and 2 bases from J; bases unmatched to any gene: 4. The chain's CDR3 is CASSLGATGAGANVLTF. The CDR3 region has the DNA TGCGCCAGCAGCTTGGGGGCGACAGGGGCTGGGGCCAACGTCCTGACTTTC.

The chain joins TRBV16 to TRBJ1-1; possibly TRBD1 for D (5 bases). Germline V gives CDR1 KGHSY, CDR2 FQNENV. The CDR3 is made up of 15 amino acids. Trimming stripped 4 bases from V and 3 bases from J, with 15 bases between. The CDR3 sequence is CASSPIWGRHTEAFF. CDR3 nucleotide sequence: TGTGCCAGCAGCCCCATCTGGGGCAGACACACTGAAGCTTTCTTT.

The V call is TRBV12-3 or TRBV12-4, the J call TRBJ2-1; D not resolved. The V end was cut by 3 bases, the J end by 5 bases, with 8 bases between. The CDR3 has 13 amino acids. CDR3 sequence reads: CASSLVHDNEQFF. CDR3 coding DNA: TGTGCCAGCAGTTTGGTTCATGACAATGAGCAGTTCTTC.

This clone was seen only once. CDR3 sequence (DNA): TGTGCCAGTAGTAGACGGACAGGGAACACTGAAGCTTTCTTT. It is translated as CASSRRTGNTEAFF. This chain joins TRBV19 and TRBJ1-1, with 7 bases matching TRBD1. Per the germline V gene, CDR1 is LNHDA and CDR2 is SQIVND (reference sequence). V trimming: 4 bases; J trimming: 1 base; junction bases outside the gene matches: 3. The CDR3 runs 14 residues.

This clone occurred a few times. The J gene is TRBJ2-5, the V gene TRBV6-5, with TRBD1 matching over 8 bases. This CDR3 is 14 amino acids long. Germline CDR1 MNHEY, CDR2 SVGAGI. The V segment lost 7 bases and the J segment 5 bases; nucleotides outside the gene matches: 9. CDR3 amino acids: CASTRQGMKETQYF. As DNA, the CDR3 is TGTGCCAGCACCCGACAGGGGATGAAGGAGACCCAGTACTTC.

This clone appeared a few times. The V gene is TRBV2, the J gene TRBJ1-5; no clear D. The CDR3 is made up of 14 amino acids. Germline-derived CDR1 and CDR2 are SNHLY and FYNNEI. V shed 5 bases and J shed 3 bases, with 11 bases lying between them. The CDR3 reads CASSRETPNQPQHF. In DNA form, the CDR3 reads TGTGCCAGCAGTCGAGAGACACCCAATCAGCCCCAGCATTTT.

The chain has TRBV5-5 and TRBJ1-1; tentative D call: TRBD1 (5 bases). This CDR3 has 17 residues. Germline V gene lookup returns CDR1 SGHKS and CDR2 YYEKEE (reference sequence). V shed 0 bases and J shed 0 bases, with 15 bases lying between them. CDR3 DNA sequence: TGTGCCAGCAGCTTGGGCGGGGCACGAACAATGAACACTGAAGCTTTCTTT. This encodes CASSLGGARTMNTEAFF.

The chain couples TRBV6-1 to TRBJ2-7, with D perhaps matching TRBD1 (5 bases). The V and J ends lost 3 bases and 0 bases respectively, with 12 bases between them. CDR3 size: 15 residues. Germline assignment: CDR1 MNHNS and CDR2 SASEGT. CDR3 coding DNA: TGTGCCAGCAGTGAGGACAAGGGTAGCTCCTACGAGCAGTACTTC. It translates to CASSEDKGSSYEQYF.

This clone was counted between two and nine times. The chain couples TRBV10-3 to TRBJ2-2, with D possibly being TRBD2 (5 bases). The CDR3 is made up of 15 amino acids. The V gene lost 6 bases and the J gene lost 5 bases, with 16 bases spanning the gap. Looked up from germline, CDR1 is ENHRY and CDR2 is SYGVKD. CDR3 in DNA: TGTGCCATCAGCCGCAGCGGCTTACTAACCGGGGAGCTGTTTTTT. Translated: CAISRSGLLTGELFF.

The CDR3 nucleotides read TGTGCCAGCAGTTCCACAGGGGTTTTCGGTGGAAACACCATATATTTT. Residues: CASSSTGVFGGNTIYF. V and J are TRBV6-5 and TRBJ1-3; 7 bases map to TRBD1. This CDR3 is 16 amino acids long. V shed 4 bases and J 3 bases; nucleotides not matched to a gene: 9. Germline V gene sequence: CDR1 MNHEY, CDR2 SVGAGI.

The chain couples TRBV7-2 to TRBJ1-5, with no clear D. This CDR3 has 15 residues. Germline values: CDR1 SGHTA, CDR2 FQGNSA. Trimming left V 1 base short and J 6 bases short, with 13 bases between. Written as DNA, the CDR3 is TGTGCCAGCAGCTTAGAGCCAACCAAAGGTCAGCCCCAGCATTTT. Translated: CASSLEPTKGQPQHF.

This clone was observed once. This chain uses TRBV4-1 with TRBJ1-1; a possible D gene is TRBD1 (6 bases). Trimming took 3 bases from V and 5 from J, leaving 13 bases between them. The V gene's germline CDR1 is MGHRA and CDR2 YSYEKL. This CDR3 comprises 14 residues. CDR3 sequence: CASSQGATRTEAFF. The CDR3 DNA reads as TGCGCCAGCAGCCAGGGGGCAACAAGGACTGAAGCTTTCTTT.